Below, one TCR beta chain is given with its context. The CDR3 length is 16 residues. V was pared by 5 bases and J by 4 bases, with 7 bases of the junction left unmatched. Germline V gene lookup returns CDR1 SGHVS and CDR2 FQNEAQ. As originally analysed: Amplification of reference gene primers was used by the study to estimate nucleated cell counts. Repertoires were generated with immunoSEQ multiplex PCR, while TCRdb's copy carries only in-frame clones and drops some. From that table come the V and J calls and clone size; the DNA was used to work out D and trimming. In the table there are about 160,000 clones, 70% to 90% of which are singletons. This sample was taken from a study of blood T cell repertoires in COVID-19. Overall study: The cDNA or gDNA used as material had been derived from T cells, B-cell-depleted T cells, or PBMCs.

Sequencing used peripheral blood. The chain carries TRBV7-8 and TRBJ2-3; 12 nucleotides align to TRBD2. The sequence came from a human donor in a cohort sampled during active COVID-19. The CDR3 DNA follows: TGTGCCAGCAGCGCCAGCCTAGCGGGAGGGTCAGATACGCAGTATTTT. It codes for CASSASLAGGSDTQYF.